The 8 T cell receptor beta chains below come from one sample, sequenced in a study of post-analysis software for immune sequencing data. General study findings and limits: Included in a set of about five TRBV segments more frequent in patients than controls were TRBV5-6, TRBV5-1 and TRBV20-1.

The antigens of these receptors remain unknown. The library was made from cDNA and included unique molecular identifiers. TCRdb reanalysed the PCR reads using MiXCR and keeps one entry per CDR3 protein. The sample consists of hundreds of thousands of distinct CDR3 sequences, just under 30% of them appearing once. The sample consisted of blood. The receptors were sampled from a girl between 10 and 17 years old with multiple sclerosis.

A few counts support this clonotype. The chain is built from TRBV20-1 and TRBJ1-2; no firm D call. Germline V lookup: CDR1 DFQATT, CDR2 SNEGSKA (reference sequence). V lost 0 bases and J lost 1, with 6 bases in between. The CDR3 consists of 13 residues. This CDR3 is CSAREQINYGYTF. CDR3 DNA sequence: TGCAGTGCTAGAGAACAAATTAACTATGGCTACACCTTC.

This clonotype was counted a few times. The gene calls are TRBV12-3 or TRBV12-4 and TRBJ1-2; a possible D gene is TRBD1 (6 bases). Trimming shortened V by 5 bases and J by 6 bases, and 10 bases separated the two germline ends. This CDR3 spans 12 amino acids. CDR3 sequence reads: CASSQYRDGYTF. The CDR3 nucleotides read TGTGCCAGCAGTCAATACAGGGATGGCTACACCTTC.

This clonotype came up a few times. The chain links TRBV4-3 to TRBJ1-4; no clear D. V lost 3 bases, J lost 8 bases, and 10 bases lay in between. CDR3 size: 13 residues. Per the germline V gene, CDR1 is LGHNA and CDR2 is YSLEER. Here the CDR3 DNA reads TGCGCCAGCAGCCACCTTGGGGAGGAAAAACTGTTTTTT. It yields the protein CASSHLGEEKLFF.

This clonotype turned up a few times. Here the CDR3 reads CSAGTGGRNNQPQHF. CDR3 coding DNA: TGCAGTGCGGGGACAGGGGGTAGGAACAATCAGCCCCAGCATTTT. The rearrangement links TRBV20-1 to TRBJ1-5; the match to TRBD1 covers 11 bases. This CDR3 is built from 15 residues. V dropped 6 bases and J dropped 3; count of bases not matched to a gene: 7. The germline V gene encodes CDR1 DFQATT and CDR2 SNEGSKA (reference sequence).

This clonotype was counted a few times. The J gene is TRBJ2-3, the V gene TRBV20-1; 7 nucleotides align to TRBD2. The V gene end was trimmed by 8 bases and the J gene end by 1 base; junction bases not matched to a gene: 12. From germline, CDR1 is DFQATT and CDR2 SNEGSKA (reference sequence). This CDR3 is built from 15 residues. The CDR3: CSPAAGGEGTDTQYF. In DNA, the CDR3 is TGCAGTCCCGCGGCTGGGGGGGAGGGCACAGATACGCAGTATTTT.

This clonotype was seen more than once but under ten times. The chain uses TRBV7-2 and TRBJ2-5; 8 bases are a match to TRBD2. With V trimmed by 7 bases and J by 3 bases, 10 bases remained unmatched. Germline V CDR1 and CDR2: SGHTA, FQGNSA. The CDR3 has 15 amino acids. CDR3 coding DNA: TGTGCCAGCATCGACTCCGGGACTAGGAAAGAGACCCAGTACTTC. It translates to CASIDSGTRKETQYF. The full variable domain, in which reference TRBV7-2 and TRBJ2-5 provide the parts outside the CDR3, is GAGVSQSPSNKVTEKGKDVELRCDPISGHTALYWYRQSLGQGLEFLIYFQGNSAPDKSGLPSDRFSAERTGGSVSTLTIQRTQQEDSAVYLCASIDSGTRKETQYFGPGTRLLVL.

The chain couples TRBV7-2 to TRBJ2-3; TRBD1 or TRBD2 may be the D gene (5 bases each). V gave up 4 bases and J gave up 1 base, with 12 bases separating them. The CDR3 is made up of 15 amino acids. Germline CDR1 is SGHTA and CDR2 is FQGNSA. CDR3 sequence reads: CASSSRLGGTDTQYF. In DNA form, the CDR3 reads TGTGCCAGCAGCTCCAGATTGGGGGGCACAGATACGCAGTATTTT.

The chain joins TRBV19 to TRBJ2-3, with D perhaps assigned TRBD1 or TRBD2 (5 bases each). CDR3 length equals 13 residues. Germline lookup yields CDR1 LNHDA and CDR2 SQIVND (reference sequence). The V and J ends lost 10 bases and 4 bases respectively, with 15 bases between them. The CDR3 bases are TGTGCCACCAAAGGACGGGGACCAGATACGCAGTATTTT. Translated, it gives CATKGRGPDTQYF.